The clone carrying this T cell receptor beta chain was counted many times. Its antigen is as yet unknown. The sample belongs to a study of early T cells in non-severe SARS-CoV-2 infection. Study context: Sequencing was performed on bulk RNA from unsorted whole blood, leaving chains unpaired.

cDNA molecules, individually, were tagged with unique molecular identifiers. TCRdb ran MiXCR on the 5' RACE reads and lists one entry per CDR3 protein. The sample lists some 48,000 distinct CDR3 sequences, over 5% occurring once. Overall study results and limits: Matching results from VDJdb favored anti-spike CD8 responses, leaving private and CD4 specificities undetected.

The CDR3 extends over 13 amino acids. Germline loops: CDR1 LGHNT, CDR2 FRNRAP. Between the trimmed V and J ends, which lost 3 bases and 4 bases, there was a span of 9 bases. The chain uses TRBV12-5 and TRBJ2-5, with unresolved D. The input for sequencing was whole blood, taken at baseline. This sequence was found in an adult who was a healthcare worker with PCR-confirmed SARS-CoV-2 infection or an uninfected control (not recorded which). CDR3 protein: CASGFSRAETQYF. The CDR3 coding sequence is TGTGCTAGTGGTTTTTCCCGGGCAGAGACCCAGTACTTC.